The present T cell receptor beta chain was sequenced within a study of cytomegalovirus exposure and HLA in healthy donors. Whole-study results and caveats: Per a prior analysis, the majority of TCR beta V segments were productive roughly 90% or roughly 30% of the time. Researchers catalogued approximately 160 TCR beta chains as cytomegalovirus-associated. Per a later analysis, about 17,000 TCR beta sequences showed association with HLA alleles at 0.05 false discovery rate.

The study ran its PCR with 60 Vbeta and 13 Jbeta primers. Using immunoSEQ multiplex PCR, the repertoire was profiled, and TCRdb retains in-frame clones only, with some absent. Of 90,000 to 130,000 clones detected, roughly 70% appear once; the ten largest clones hold roughly 8.7%. All donors participated as healthy donors of bone marrow. This CDR3 is 15 amino acids long. Germline CDR1 LNHDA, CDR2 SQIVND (reference sequence). V lost 5 bases, J lost 6 bases, and 9 bases stayed unmatched. With respect to this clone: Its antigen remains unknown.

This receptor was obtained from a man aged 30 to 45 in good health and CMV-seropositive. The sample was PBMCs. V and J are TRBV19 and TRBJ1-2; 10 positions match TRBD1. The CDR3 nucleotides are TGTGCCAGTAGTTTGCACCGGGACAGGGGTGATGGCTACACCTTC. This encodes CASSLHRDRGDGYTF.